The 29 T cell receptor beta chains in this list originate from one sample, sequenced in a study of OX40 agonist ivuxolimab in advanced cancers. Assay: immunoSEQ multiplex PCR; the TCRdb copy retains only in-frame clones and omits some. Of tens of thousands of clones listed, over 75% are singletons. The material sequenced was CD4+ or CD8+ T cells sorted from blood, taken in a trial of the OX40 agonist ivuxolimab. Every receptor here comes from an adult with an advanced solid tumor such as melanoma, head and neck, liver or kidney cancer.

CDR3 nucleotide sequence: TGTGCCAGCAGTACGTCTAGGTCCCAAGAGACCCAGTACTTC. The encoded protein is CASSTSRSQETQYF. This chain connects TRBV28 to TRBJ2-5; D is undetermined. The V gene's germline CDR1 is MDHEN and CDR2 SYDVKM. V shed 5 bases and J shed 1 base, with 11 bases lying between them. The CDR3 loop spans 14 amino acids.

CDR3 loop: CASSLAQGGGEKLFF. The CDR3 bases are TGTGCCAGCAGCTTAGCGCAGGGCGGAGGGGAAAAACTGTTTTTT. The chain combines TRBV7-9 with TRBJ1-4, with a possible D match to TRBD1 (5 bases). Between the trimmed V and J ends, which lost 0 bases and 8 bases, there was a span of 13 bases. This CDR3 has 15 amino acids. In germline, CDR1 is SEHNR, CDR2 FQNEAQ (reference sequence).

This chain connects TRBV5-1 to TRBJ1-1; 7 bases map to TRBD1. CDR3 length: 16 residues. Germline values: CDR1 SGHRS, CDR2 YFSETQ. The ends lost 4 bases at V and 0 bases at J; junction bases unmatched: 9. The CDR3 bases are TGCGCCAGCAGCCCAAGCTCGACAGGGATGAACACTGAAGCTTTCTTT. Its protein is CASSPSSTGMNTEAFF.

The chain combines TRBV13 with TRBJ1-4; D remains ambiguous. V lost 6 bases, J lost 3 bases, and 11 bases lay in between. In germline, CDR1 is PRHDT, CDR2 FYEKMQ (reference sequence). The CDR3 contains 14 residues. Here the CDR3 reads CASSQFLANEKLFF. In DNA, the CDR3 is TGTGCCAGCAGTCAGTTTTTGGCTAATGAAAAACTGTTTTTT.

A word on this clone: The junction departs from germline at one end; a sequencing error may be responsible. This chain connects TRBV29-1 to TRBJ1-2; maybe TRBD1 (6 bases). Germline V gene lookup returns CDR1 SQVTM and CDR2 ANQGSEA. The CDR3 sequence is 11 residues long. This chain's CDR3 is CSGEQGNGYTF. DNA of the CDR3: TGCAGCGGTGAACAGGGAAATGGCTACACCTTC. The variable domain in full, completed from reference TRBV29-1 and TRBJ1-2, reads SAVISQKPSRDICQRGTSLTIQCQVDSQVTMMFWYRQQPGQSLTLIATANQGSEATYESGFVIDKFPISRPNLTFSTLTVSNMSPEDSSIYLCSGEQGNGYTFGSGTRLTVV.

The V gene is TRBV6-6, the J gene TRBJ1-3; weak D call: TRBD1 (5 bases). Trimming removed 8 bases at V and 0 bases at J, with 14 bases between. CDR3 length equals 15 residues. Germline CDR1 reads MNHNY; CDR2 reads SVGAGI (reference sequence). CDR3 loop: CASWGRSLSGNTIYF. CDR3 coding DNA: TGTGCCAGCTGGGGACGTAGTCTCTCTGGAAACACCATATATTTT.

The chain uses TRBV4-1 and TRBJ1-1, with D hard to call. The germline gives CDR1 MGHRA, CDR2 YSYEKL. The CDR3 covers 14 residues. Trimming pared 1 base from V and 1 base from J, leaving 7 bases between. Here the CDR3 DNA reads TGCGCCAGCAGCCAAGCCCGGCCGAACACTGAAGCTTTCTTT. This codes for CASSQARPNTEAFF.

DNA for the CDR3: TGTGCCAGTAGTAGTCCCTTACAAAACGAGCAGTACTTC. Translating it yields CASSSPLQNEQYF. The chain has TRBV19 and TRBJ2-7, with D hard to call. The CDR3 has 13 residues. Germline CDR1 reads LNHDA; CDR2 reads SQIVND (reference sequence). V dropped 4 bases and J dropped 5 bases, with 12 bases sitting between them. Together with reference TRBV19 and TRBJ2-7, the CDR3 gives the full variable domain: DGGITQSPKYLFRKEGQNVTLSCEQNLNHDAMYWYRQDPGQGLRLIYYSQIVNDFQKGDIAEGYSVSREKKESFPLTVTSAQKNPTAFYLCASSSPLQNEQYFGPGTRLTVT.

The V call is TRBV6-5, the J call TRBJ1-1, with D possibly TRBD1 on 6 matching bases. Germline CDR1 reads MNHEY; CDR2 reads SVGAGI. The CDR3 is 15 residues long. Trimming took 2 bases from V and 2 from J, leaving 12 bases between them. The CDR3 sequence is CASSYNRQANTEAFF. The DNA for the CDR3 is TGTGCCAGCAGTTACAACCGACAGGCAAACACTGAAGCTTTCTTT.

J is TRBJ2-3 and V is TRBV18; TRBD1 is a possible D gene (5 bases). Trimming removed 2 bases at V and 4 bases at J, with 13 bases between. Germline CDR1 is KGHSH and CDR2 is LQKENI. The CDR3 spans 15 residues. The chain's CDR3 is CASSPAGLGADTQYF. The CDR3 coding sequence is TGTGCCAGCTCACCAGCAGGGTTAGGTGCAGATACGCAGTATTTT.

This clone was counted between two and nine times. J is TRBJ2-5 and V is TRBV28; no definite D call. The ends were cut back, 4 bases at V and 0 bases at J, with 6 bases in the middle. The CDR3 spans 13 residues. From germline, CDR1 is MDHEN and CDR2 SYDVKM. CDR3 nucleotide sequence: TGTGCCAGCAGTTCCCCGTACCAAGAGACCCAGTACTTC. Its translation: CASSSPYQETQYF.

CDR3 sequence reads: CASRGNVETQYF. The CDR3, as DNA: TGTGCCAGCAGGGGGAATGTAGAGACCCAGTACTTC. The chain is built from TRBV6-5 and TRBJ2-5; no definite D call. The CDR3 is 12 residues long. Germline values: CDR1 MNHEY, CDR2 SVGAGI. The germline V and J ends were trimmed by 6 bases and 4 bases, with 9 bases remaining between them.

This chain connects TRBV11-2 to TRBJ1-1; D uncertain. Trimming removed 3 bases at V and 3 bases at J, with 8 bases between. The length of the CDR3 is 13 residues. Germline V CDR1 and CDR2: SGHAT, FQNNGV. The CDR3 here is CASSFGGYTEAFF. The DNA for the CDR3 is TGTGCCAGCAGCTTCGGAGGATACACTGAAGCTTTCTTT.

This clone came up once. V usage is TRBV7-8 and J usage is TRBJ1-2; a weak D match, TRBD1 (6 bases). Trimming shortened V by 2 bases and J by 7 bases, and 14 bases separated the two germline ends. CDR1 is SGHVS and CDR2 is FQNEAQ in the germline V gene. The CDR3 contains 14 residues. This chain's CDR3 is CASSLYQGMIGYTF. The CDR3 region has the DNA TGTGCCAGCAGCTTATACCAGGGGATGATTGGCTACACCTTC.

J is TRBJ1-6 and V is TRBV27, with D possibly being TRBD1 (5 bases). Germline loops: CDR1 MNHEY, CDR2 SMNVEV (reference sequence). V was clipped by 2 bases and J by 6 bases, with 11 bases between them. The CDR3 length is 15 residues. The CDR3 spells CASSLKVGVNSPLHF. CDR3 nucleotides: TGTGCCAGCAGTTTAAAAGTGGGGGTTAATTCACCCCTCCACTTT.

This clone has just a few counts. The V and J genes are TRBV5-6 and TRBJ1-5; perhaps TRBD1 as D (6 bases). Germline CDR1 reads SGHDT; CDR2 reads YYEEEE. V dropped 1 base and J dropped 7 bases, with 9 bases sitting between them. This CDR3 has 13 amino acids. CDR3 amino acids: CASSLRDTQPQHF. CDR3 DNA sequence: TGTGCCAGCAGCTTGAGGGACACCCAGCCCCAGCATTTT.

The chain recombines TRBV30 with TRBJ1-2, with 8 bases matching TRBD1. The CDR3 is made up of 12 amino acids. Germline V gives CDR1 GTSNPN, CDR2 SVGIG (reference sequence). CDR3 nucleotide sequence: TGTGCTTTTTCGGACAGGGCTGGCGGCTACACCTTC. Its translation: CAFSDRAGGYTF.

The V and J genes are TRBV6-5 and TRBJ2-2; perhaps TRBD1 as D (6 bases). The length of the CDR3 is 15 residues. V shed 4 bases and J shed 3 bases, with 12 bases lying between them. From germline, CDR1 is MNHEY and CDR2 SVGAGI. CDR3 residues: CASSFGRGYTGELFF. DNA of the CDR3: TGTGCCAGCAGTTTCGGCAGGGGATACACCGGGGAGCTGTTTTTT.

The chain employs TRBV18 and TRBJ2-3; either TRBD1 or TRBD2 may supply D (6 bases each). Per the germline V gene, CDR1 is KGHSH and CDR2 is LQKENI. The CDR3 loop spans 14 amino acids. Between the trimmed V and J ends, which lost 3 bases and 4 bases, there was a span of 11 bases. Written as DNA, the CDR3 is TGTGCCAGCTCACCGAAGGGGGGAGCAGATACGCAGTATTTT. It encodes CASSPKGGADTQYF. Full variable domain (remainder filled in from reference TRBV18 and TRBJ2-3): NAGVMQNPRHLVRRRGQEARLRCSPMKGHSHVYWYRQLPEEGLKFMVYLQKENIIDESGMPKERFSAEFPKEGPSILRIQQVVRGDSAAYFCASSPKGGADTQYFGPGTRLTVL.

This clone was observed a handful of times. The rearrangement joins TRBV19 to TRBJ1-5; D unresolved. The CDR3 extends over 15 amino acids. The germline CDR1 and CDR2 sequences are LNHDA and SQIVND (reference sequence). Trimming stripped 5 bases from V and 3 bases from J, with 14 bases between. As DNA, the CDR3 is TGTGCCAGTAGTCGAGTTATGGGGTACAATCAGCCCCAGCATTTT. It yields the protein CASSRVMGYNQPQHF. Based on the CDR3 plus reference TRBV19 and TRBJ1-5, the full variable domain is DGGITQSPKYLFRKEGQNVTLSCEQNLNHDAMYWYRQDPGQGLRLIYYSQIVNDFQKGDIAEGYSVSREKKESFPLTVTSAQKNPTAFYLCASSRVMGYNQPQHFGDGTRLSIL.

This clone has only one observation. The V and J genes are TRBV7-2 and TRBJ2-4; tentative D call: TRBD1 (5 bases). The CDR3 contains 16 residues. V lost 0 bases and J 3 bases, leaving 12 bases between the germline ends. CDR1 is SGHTA, CDR2 FQGNSA, per germline. As DNA, the CDR3 is TGTGCCAGCAGCTTAGCCTTCGACAGTAACAAAAACATTCAGTACTTC. As protein: CASSLAFDSNKNIQYF.

The chain links TRBV6-5 to TRBJ2-5; D possibly corresponds to TRBD2 (6 bases). V was pared by 4 bases and J by 5 bases, with 14 bases between. Germline V gene data show CDR1 as MNHEY and CDR2 as SVGAGI. The CDR3 spans 14 residues. The CDR3 nucleotides are TGTGCCAGCAGTTCGAGTCCTGGGGGGGAGACCCAGTACTTC. This gives the protein CASSSSPGGETQYF.

The chain uses TRBV27 and TRBJ2-1, with D possibly matching TRBD2 (6 bases). The germline V and J ends were trimmed by 0 bases and 0 bases, with 9 bases remaining between them. The CDR3 covers 16 residues. Germline CDR1 and CDR2: MNHEY and SMNVEV (reference sequence). As DNA, the CDR3 is TGTGCCAGCAGTTTATCTGGGGGGAGCTCCTACAATGAGCAGTTCTTC. Amino acids: CASSLSGGSSYNEQFF.

The chain links TRBV28 to TRBJ1-6, with a weak D call TRBD1 (6 bases). The V end was cut by 5 bases, the J end by 7 bases, with 15 bases between. Germline V gene data show CDR1 as MDHEN and CDR2 as SYDVKM. The CDR3 runs 15 residues. The CDR3 sequence: CASSPQGGFNSPLHF. For the CDR3, the DNA is TGTGCCAGCAGTCCACAGGGAGGGTTCAATTCACCCCTCCACTTT.

This clone turned up a few times. The gene calls are TRBV6-6 and TRBJ1-2; perhaps TRBD1 as D (6 bases). V was clipped by 4 bases and J by 8 bases, with 11 bases between them. Per germline, CDR1 MNHNY and CDR2 SVGAGI (reference sequence). The CDR3 is 12 residues long. The CDR3 region has the DNA TGTGCCAGCAGTTCAAGGGGGGAGGGCTACACCTTC. Its protein product is CASSSRGEGYTF.

The V and J genes are TRBV29-1 and TRBJ2-1; 13 bases are shared with TRBD2. The CDR3 runs to 15 residues. J was trimmed by 8 bases and V by 4 bases; bases with no gene match: 8. From germline, CDR1 is SQVTM and CDR2 ANQGSEA. The CDR3 here is CSVATSGGFVDEQFF. CDR3 coding DNA: TGCAGCGTTGCGACTAGCGGGGGGTTCGTCGATGAGCAGTTCTTC.

This sequence joins TRBV5-5 and TRBJ2-4; a possible D gene is TRBD2 (5 bases). Germline values: CDR1 SGHKS, CDR2 YYEKEE (reference sequence). The germline V and J ends were trimmed by 0 bases and 0 bases, with 19 bases remaining between them. The CDR3 is 19 residues long. CDR3 sequence: CASSLVGTGSDIAKNIQYF. The CDR3 DNA is TGTGCCAGCAGCTTGGTTGGTACGGGGTCCGATATAGCCAAAAACATTCAGTACTTC.

The chain joins TRBV7-6 to TRBJ2-1, with D perhaps TRBD2 (6 bases). The CDR3 loop spans 16 amino acids. The V end was cut by 2 bases, the J end by 4 bases, with 15 bases between. The germline gives CDR1 SGHVS, CDR2 FNYEAQ. CDR3 sequence: CASSLRGSGPYNEQFF. The CDR3 nucleotides read TGTGCCAGCAGCTTAAGAGGCAGCGGGCCTTACAATGAGCAGTTCTTC.

This chain uses TRBV6-5 with TRBJ1-2; D is ambiguous. V gave up 6 bases and J gave up 8 bases, with 10 bases separating them. This CDR3 contains 11 residues. Germline V lookup: CDR1 MNHEY, CDR2 SVGAGI. CDR3 DNA: TGTGCCAGCAGATCTGACGGCGGCTACACCTTC. As protein: CASRSDGGYTF.